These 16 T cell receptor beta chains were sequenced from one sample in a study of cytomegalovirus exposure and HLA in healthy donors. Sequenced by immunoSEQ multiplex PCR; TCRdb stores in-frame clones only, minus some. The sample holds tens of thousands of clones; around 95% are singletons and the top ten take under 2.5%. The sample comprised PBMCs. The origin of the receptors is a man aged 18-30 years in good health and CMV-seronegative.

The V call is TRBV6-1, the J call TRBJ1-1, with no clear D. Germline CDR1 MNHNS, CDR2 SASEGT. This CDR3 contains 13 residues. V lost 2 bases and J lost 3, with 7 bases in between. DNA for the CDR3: TGTGCCAGCAGTGAATCCTTTTACACTGAAGCTTTCTTT. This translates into CASSESFYTEAFF.

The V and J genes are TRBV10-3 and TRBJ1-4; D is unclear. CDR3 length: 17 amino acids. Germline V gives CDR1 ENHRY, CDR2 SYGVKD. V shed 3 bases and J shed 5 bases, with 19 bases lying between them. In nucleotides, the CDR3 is TGTGCCATCAGTGACATCCCGGACTCCGCGGGGAATGAAAAACTGTTTTTT. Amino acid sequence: CAISDIPDSAGNEKLFF.

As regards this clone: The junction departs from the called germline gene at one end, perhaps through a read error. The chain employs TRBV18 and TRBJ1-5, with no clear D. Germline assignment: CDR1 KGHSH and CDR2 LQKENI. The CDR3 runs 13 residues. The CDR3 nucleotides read TGTGCCAGCTCACCACTTGCAGATCAGTCCCAGCATTTT. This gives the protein CASSPLADQSQHF.

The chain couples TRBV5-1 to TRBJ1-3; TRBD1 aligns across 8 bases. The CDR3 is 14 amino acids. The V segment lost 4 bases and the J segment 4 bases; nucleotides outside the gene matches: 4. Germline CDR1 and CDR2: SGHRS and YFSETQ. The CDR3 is CASSEGTGGNTIYF. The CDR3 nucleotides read TGCGCCAGCAGCGAGGGGACAGGAGGAAACACCATATATTTT.

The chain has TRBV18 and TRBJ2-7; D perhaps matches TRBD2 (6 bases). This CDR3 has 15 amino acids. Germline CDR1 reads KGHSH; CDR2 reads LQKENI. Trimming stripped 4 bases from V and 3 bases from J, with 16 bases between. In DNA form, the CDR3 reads TGTGCCAGCTCACGATCCGGGACGGGAGACTACGAGCAGTACTTC. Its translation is CASSRSGTGDYEQYF.

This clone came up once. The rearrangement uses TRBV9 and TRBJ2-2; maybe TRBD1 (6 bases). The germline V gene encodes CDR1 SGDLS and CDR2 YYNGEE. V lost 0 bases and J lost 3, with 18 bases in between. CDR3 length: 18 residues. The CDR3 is CASSVGGQPYGDTGELFF. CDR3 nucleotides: TGTGCCAGCAGCGTAGGAGGACAGCCCTATGGGGACACCGGGGAGCTGTTTTTT.

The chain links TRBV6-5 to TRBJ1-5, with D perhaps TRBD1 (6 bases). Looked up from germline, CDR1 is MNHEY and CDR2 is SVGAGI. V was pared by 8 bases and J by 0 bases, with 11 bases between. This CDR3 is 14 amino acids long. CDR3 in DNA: TGTGCCAGCTCTACAGGGTATAGCAATCAGCCCCAGCATTTT. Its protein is CASSTGYSNQPQHF.

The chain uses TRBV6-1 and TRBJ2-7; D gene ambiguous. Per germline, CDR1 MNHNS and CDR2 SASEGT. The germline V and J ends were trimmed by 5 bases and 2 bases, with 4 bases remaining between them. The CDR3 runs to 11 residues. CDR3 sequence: CASSRTYEQYF. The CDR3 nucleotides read TGTGCCAGCAGTCGTACCTACGAGCAGTACTTC.

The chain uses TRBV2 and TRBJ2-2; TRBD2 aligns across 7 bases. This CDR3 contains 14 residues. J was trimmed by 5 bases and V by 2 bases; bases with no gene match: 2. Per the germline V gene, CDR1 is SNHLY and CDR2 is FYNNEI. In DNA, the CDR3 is TGTGCCAGCAGTGAAAACGGGAGGACCGGGGAGCTGTTTTTT. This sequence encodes CASSENGRTGELFF.

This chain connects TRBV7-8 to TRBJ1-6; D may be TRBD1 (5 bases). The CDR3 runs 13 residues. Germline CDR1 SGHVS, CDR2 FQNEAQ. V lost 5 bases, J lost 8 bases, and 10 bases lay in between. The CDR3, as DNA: TGTGCCAGCAGCCCCAGGGCGTATTCACCCCTCCACTTT. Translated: CASSPRAYSPLHF.

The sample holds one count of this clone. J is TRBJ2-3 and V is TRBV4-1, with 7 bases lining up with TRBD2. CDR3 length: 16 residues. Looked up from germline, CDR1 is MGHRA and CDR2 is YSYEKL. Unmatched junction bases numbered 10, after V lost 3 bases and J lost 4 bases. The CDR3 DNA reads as TGCGCCAGCAGCCACCCTCGGCGGGAGAGAGCAGATACGCAGTATTTT. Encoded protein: CASSHPRRERADTQYF.

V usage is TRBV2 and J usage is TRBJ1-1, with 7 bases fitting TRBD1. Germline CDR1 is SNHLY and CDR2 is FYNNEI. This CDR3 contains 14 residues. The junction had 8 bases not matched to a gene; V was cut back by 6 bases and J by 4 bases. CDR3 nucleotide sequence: TGTGCCAGCAGATCGACAGGGTCGATCACTGAAGCTTTCTTT. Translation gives CASRSTGSITEAFF.

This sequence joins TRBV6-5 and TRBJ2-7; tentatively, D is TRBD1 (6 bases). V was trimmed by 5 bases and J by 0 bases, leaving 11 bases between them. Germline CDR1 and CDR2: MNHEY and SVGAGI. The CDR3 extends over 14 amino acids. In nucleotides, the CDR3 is TGTGCCAGCAGTGAAGTAGGGGGCTCCTACGAGCAGTACTTC. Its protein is CASSEVGGSYEQYF.

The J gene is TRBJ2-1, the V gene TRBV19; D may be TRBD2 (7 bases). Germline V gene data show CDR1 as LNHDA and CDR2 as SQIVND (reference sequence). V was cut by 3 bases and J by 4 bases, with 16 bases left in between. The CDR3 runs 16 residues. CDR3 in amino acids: CASSMGGREPYNEQFF. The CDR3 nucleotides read TGTGCCAGTAGTATGGGGGGGCGGGAACCATACAATGAGCAGTTCTTC.

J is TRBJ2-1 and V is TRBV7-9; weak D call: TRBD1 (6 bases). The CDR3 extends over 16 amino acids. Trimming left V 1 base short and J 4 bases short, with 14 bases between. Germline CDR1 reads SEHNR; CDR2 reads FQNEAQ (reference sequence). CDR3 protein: CASSLVWTAGYNEQFF. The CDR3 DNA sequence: TGTGCCAGCAGCTTAGTTTGGACAGCAGGATACAATGAGCAGTTCTTC.

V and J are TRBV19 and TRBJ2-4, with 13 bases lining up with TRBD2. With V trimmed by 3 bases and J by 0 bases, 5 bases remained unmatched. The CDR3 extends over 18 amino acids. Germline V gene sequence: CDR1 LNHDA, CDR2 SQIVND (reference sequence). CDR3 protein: CASSMGGLAGEAKNIQYF. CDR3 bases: TGTGCCAGTAGTATGGGTGGACTAGCGGGAGAAGCCAAAAACATTCAGTACTTC.